A selection of T cell receptor beta chains follows, all from one sample in a study of shared clonotypes between healthy human individuals. Sequenced by immunoSEQ multiplex PCR; TCRdb stores in-frame clones only, minus some. The sample lists 800,000 to 950,000 clones; 95% to 97% were seen once. Source material: naive CD8+ T cells sorted from blood. The receptors originated from a man aged 25-45 years in good health. The CDR3 runs from the conserved cysteine through the conserved F or W. Each record gives: clone size, D gene, V gene, J gene, CDR3 protein, CDR3 DNA. D genes are given only for firm matches. Clone size is shown for a subset of rows, as once, few, many or a class of expanded clone.

>-|-|TRBV7-9|TRBJ1-5
CASSLAEDQPQHF
TGTGCCAGCAGCTTAGCGGAAGATCAGCCCCAGCATTTT
>once|TRBD2|TRBV5-6|TRBJ2-7
CASSLETSGANYEQYF
TGTGCCAGCAGCTTGGAGACTAGCGGGGCTAACTACGAGCAGTACTTC
>-|TRBD1|TRBV2|TRBJ1-3
CASSELPGQSSGNTIYF
TGTGCCAGCAGTGAACTACCGGGACAGAGCTCTGGAAACACCATATATTTT
>-|TRBD1|TRBV28|TRBJ2-7
CASSPRTGGSYEQYF
TGTGCCAGCAGTCCCAGGACAGGGGGCAGCTACGAGCAGTACTTC
>-|TRBD1|TRBV9|TRBJ2-5
CASSDSGTGSETQYF
TGTGCCAGCAGCGACTCCGGGACAGGGAGTGAGACCCAGTACTTC
>-|TRBD2|TRBV4-2|TRBJ2-1
CASSQDAAGGAYNEQFF
TGTGCCAGCAGCCAAGATGCAGCGGGAGGCGCCTACAATGAGCAGTTCTTC
>-|-|TRBV19|TRBJ2-1
CASARAYNEQFF
TGTGCCAGCGCACGAGCCTACAATGAGCAGTTCTTC
>-|TRBD1|TRBV29-1|TRBJ2-2
CSVGGTGATGELFF
TGCAGCGTTGGAGGGACAGGGGCCACCGGGGAGCTGTTTTTT
>-|-|TRBV28|TRBJ2-5
CASSFTRTRQETQYF
TGTGCCAGCAGTTTTACGCGGACACGACAAGAGACCCAGTACTTC
>-|-|TRBV29-1|TRBJ2-3
CSVVYADTQYF
TGCAGCGTCGTATACGCGGATACGCAGTATTTT
>-|-|TRBV7-9|TRBJ2-7
CASSLVGRANEQYF
TGTGCCAGCAGCTTAGTAGGCAGGGCAAACGAGCAGTACTTC
>-|-|TRBV5-8|TRBJ2-1
CASSSREEESNEQFF
TGTGCCAGCAGTTCCCGGGAAGAAGAGAGCAATGAGCAGTTCTTC
>-|-|TRBV29-1|TRBJ2-5
CSVENGEETQYF
TGCAGCGTTGAGAACGGAGAAGAGACCCAGTACTTC
>-|-|TRBV7-6|TRBJ1-4
CASSPSLRDLEEKLFF
TGTGCCAGCAGCCCGTCATTAAGGGACCTGGAAGAAAAACTGTTTTTT
>-|-|TRBV7-9|TRBJ2-2
CASSPPVVNTGELFF
TGTGCCAGCAGCCCCCCGGTGGTGAACACCGGGGAGCTGTTTTTT
>-|-|TRBV5-4|TRBJ2-7
CASSDRTAYEQYF
TGTGCCAGCAGCGACAGGACAGCCTACGAGCAGTACTTC
>-|-|TRBV2|TRBJ1-5
CASSELKSTYSNQPQHF
TGTGCCAGCAGTGAATTAAAATCCACCTATAGCAATCAGCCCCAGCATTTT
>-|-|TRBV5-1|TRBJ2-3
CASSFEGDDTQYF
TGCGCCAGCAGCTTTGAGGGAGACGATACGCAGTATTTT
>-|-|TRBV7-9|TRBJ2-2
CASSLEGGRVPNTGELFF
TGTGCCAGCAGCTTAGAAGGGGGTCGGGTGCCCAACACCGGGGAGCTGTTTTTT
>-|-|TRBV7-7|TRBJ2-1
CASSPVEVLEQAYNEQFF
TGTGCTAGCAGCCCCGTCGAAGTACTCGAGCAAGCCTACAATGAGCAGTTCTTC
>-|TRBD1|TRBV7-9|TRBJ2-2
CASSLKVGQGDGELFF
TGTGCCAGCAGCTTAAAGGTAGGACAGGGCGACGGGGAGCTGTTTTTT
>-|-|TRBV27|TRBJ2-7
CASSLSGLTYEQYF
TGTGCCAGCAGTTTGTCAGGCCTTACCTACGAGCAGTACTTC
>-|-|TRBV6-5|TRBJ2-4
CASSYFGHQGANIQYF
TGTGCCAGCAGTTACTTCGGCCACCAGGGAGCGAACATTCAGTACTTC
>-|-|TRBV29-1|TRBJ2-7
CSVEIPPPGLVPSYEQYF
TGCAGCGTTGAAATCCCTCCCCCAGGGTTGGTACCTTCCTACGAGCAGTACTTC
>-|TRBD2|TRBV7-9|TRBJ2-7
CASSPSLAGGRIHEQYF
TGTGCCAGCAGCCCGAGTCTAGCGGGAGGGAGAATCCACGAGCAGTACTTC
>-|-|TRBV21-1|TRBJ2-2
CASSKGNRITGELFF
TGTGCCAGCAGCAAAGGGAACAGGATCACCGGGGAGCTGTTTTTT
>-|TRBD1|TRBV2|TRBJ2-7
CASRGTEKSSYEQYF
TGTGCCAGCAGGGGGACAGAGAAGAGCTCCTACGAGCAGTACTTC
>-|-|TRBV2|TRBJ2-1
CASTGEVRTQFF
TGTGCCAGCACGGGTGAGGTGAGGACGCAGTTCTTC
>-|-|TRBV11-2|TRBJ1-2
CASDNRGPYGYTF
TGTGCCAGCGATAACCGAGGGCCTTATGGCTACACCTTC
>-|TRBD1|TRBV7-9|TRBJ2-7
CASSDRETYEQYF
TGTGCCAGCAGCGACAGGGAGACCTACGAGCAGTACTTC
>-|-|TRBV9|TRBJ2-3
CASSPLQGTAGITDTQYF
TGTGCCAGCAGCCCTCTACAGGGGACGGCGGGAATCACAGATACGCAGTATTTT
>once|-|TRBV7-9|TRBJ2-7
CASSLVGTPSQYF
TGTGCCAGCAGCTTAGTGGGGACTCCGTCGCAGTACTTC
>-|-|TRBV4-3|TRBJ1-1
CASSQGWTVNTEAFF
TGCGCCAGCAGCCAAGGTTGGACGGTGAACACTGAAGCTTTCTTT
>-|TRBD2|TRBV7-9|TRBJ2-7
CASSSAGAGDIEQYF
TGTGCCAGCAGCTCCGCCGGGGCGGGAGATATCGAGCAGTACTTC
>-|TRBD1|TRBV27|TRBJ2-7
CASSWGQLREQYF
TGTGCCAGCAGTTGGGGACAGCTTAGGGAGCAGTACTTC
>-|TRBD2|TRBV6-5|TRBJ2-1
CASSLLAGALNEQFF
TGTGCCAGCAGCCTACTAGCGGGAGCATTAAATGAGCAGTTCTTC
>-|TRBD2|TRBV9|TRBJ2-5
CASSRLAGVETQYF
TGTGCCAGCAGTCGACTAGCGGGGGTAGAGACCCAGTACTTC
>-|-|TRBV19|TRBJ2-7
CASSISSGWYEQYF
TGTGCCAGTAGTATCTCCAGTGGTTGGTACGAGCAGTACTTC
>-|-|TRBV5-4|TRBJ2-7
CASSPGPAREQYF
TGTGCCAGCAGCCCCGGACCAGCGAGGGAGCAGTACTTC
>-|-|TRBV5-1|TRBJ2-7
CASSLIETYEQYF
TGCGCCAGCAGCTTGATAGAAACCTACGAGCAGTACTTC
>once|-|TRBV11-2|TRBJ2-1
CASSGGNEQFF
TGTGCCAGCAGCGGAGGCAATGAGCAGTTCTTC
>-|-|TRBV13|TRBJ2-1
CASSLLKGNYNEQFF
TGTGCCAGCAGCTTACTTAAGGGGAACTACAATGAGCAGTTCTTC
>-|TRBD2|TRBV11-2|TRBJ2-7
CASRPSGTSVTYEQYF
TGTGCCAGCAGACCCTCCGGGACTAGCGTTACCTACGAGCAGTACTTC
>once|-|TRBV7-9|TRBJ1-4
CASSSGTPSQKLFF
TGTGCCAGCAGCTCCGGGACCCCCTCACAAAAACTGTTTTTT
>-|-|TRBV7-9|TRBJ2-1
CASSLARNEQFF
TGTGCCAGCAGCTTAGCTAGGAATGAGCAGTTCTTC
>-|TRBD2|TRBV15|TRBJ2-1
CATGIAGGSNEQFF
TGTGCCACGGGAATAGCGGGAGGTTCCAATGAGCAGTTCTTC
>once|-|TRBV6-5|TRBJ2-7
CASSYGSGDYEQYF
TGTGCCAGCAGTTACGGGTCGGGAGACTACGAGCAGTACTTC